The 17 T cell receptor beta chains below come from one sample, sequenced in a study of T cell responses to AZD1222 COVID-19 vaccine (dated by TCRdb to about 2021). The time point label on this specimen signifies: about 28 days (+/-7) after the second vaccine dose. The library relied on the immunoSEQ multiplex PCR assay. This is the immuneACCESS table as TCRdb keeps it, with only in-frame sequences that have V and J called. A part of the clones is gone; compared with another copy, unresolved V genes explain less than half, and the rest is unexplained. This sample gives 110,000 or so clones in total; roughly 87% of them show up just once. The biggest ten clones account for roughly two fifths of the sample. Sample: peripheral blood, taken 28 days after the second AZD1222 dose. Receptors were obtained from an adult who received the AZD1222 COVID-19 vaccine.

A few counts support this clone. DNA for the CDR3: TGTGCCAGCAGCCCCGCCGAGCGGGGGGGAGTCTCTGAAGCTTTCTTT. It encodes CASSPAERGGVSEAFF. The J gene is TRBJ1-1, the V gene TRBV11-1; the D gene is possibly TRBD1 (5 bases). The V end lost 5 bases, the J end lost 6 bases, and 22 bases lay between the germline ends. CDR3 length equals 16 residues. The germline CDR1 and CDR2 sequences are SGHAT and FQDESV (reference sequence).

This sequence joins TRBV9 and TRBJ2-5, with 9 bases that match TRBD2. This CDR3 has 16 amino acids. In germline, CDR1 is SGDLS, CDR2 YYNGEE. V was pared by 2 bases and J by 5 bases, with 10 bases of the junction left unmatched. In DNA, the CDR3 is TGTGCCAGCAGCGTTCCCGGGACTAGCCGGGGGGAGACCCAGTACTTC. Translation: CASSVPGTSRGETQYF.

The chain links TRBV4-2 to TRBJ1-2; 8 bases are shared with TRBD1. Germline CDR1 is LGHNA and CDR2 is YNFKEQ. The length of the CDR3 is 14 residues. Trimming removed 1 base from V and 6 bases from J; junction bases left unmatched: 4. The CDR3 DNA is TGTGCCAGCAGCCAAGGACAGGGGTTGGATGGCTACACCTTC. This sequence encodes CASSQGQGLDGYTF.

For this clone: Its ends do not fully match the called genes, so a read error is possible. This chain connects TRBV19 to TRBJ1-1, with 10 bases lining up with TRBD1. Germline assignment: CDR1 LNHDA and CDR2 SQIVND (reference sequence). The CDR3 is 16 amino acids. CDR3 DNA: TGTGCCAGTAGCATAGGGACAGGGGTTGTTAACACTGAAGCTTTCTTT. It codes for CASSIGTGVVNTEAFF. Based on the CDR3 plus reference TRBV19 and TRBJ1-1, the full variable domain is DGGITQSPKYLFRKEGQNVTLSCEQNLNHDAMYWYRQDPGQGLRLIYYSQIVNDFQKGDIAEGYSVSREKKESFPLTVTSAQKNPTAFYLCASSIGTGVVNTEAFFGQGTRLTVV.

This chain joins TRBV4-1 and TRBJ2-1; 9 bases align to TRBD1. V dropped 4 bases and J dropped 4; count of bases not matched to a gene: 11. Germline CDR1 MGHRA, CDR2 YSYEKL. CDR3 length equals 17 residues. CDR3 nucleotides: TGCGCCAGCAGCCCGACCCTAGGACAGGGGCCGTACAATGAGCAGTTCTTC. It yields the protein CASSPTLGQGPYNEQFF.

This clone was seen once. The chain is built from TRBV19 and TRBJ2-1; possible D gene TRBD1, 6 bases. V was trimmed by 7 bases and J by 6 bases, leaving 10 bases between them. The CDR3 has 12 amino acids. Germline CDR1 is LNHDA and CDR2 is SQIVND (reference sequence). Here the CDR3 DNA reads TGTGCCAGTAAGCAGGGGATCAATGAGCAGTTCTTC. Protein product: CASKQGINEQFF.

This sequence joins TRBV27 and TRBJ2-3; no clear D. CDR1 is MNHEY and CDR2 is SMNVEV in the germline V gene (reference sequence). Deletions cut 2 bases from V and 4 bases from J, with 16 bases between. This CDR3 has 16 amino acids. CDR3 DNA sequence: TGTGCCAGCAGTTTAAAGGACCCCAGGAGCGCAGATACGCAGTATTTT. Translating it yields CASSLKDPRSADTQYF.

Concerning this clone: The sample has other DNA sequences that encode this CDR3 too. The chain uses TRBV24-1 and TRBJ1-1; D gene ambiguous. Trimming shortened V by 4 bases and J by 0 bases, and 5 bases separated the two germline ends. This CDR3 region has 13 residues. The germline gives CDR1 KGHDR, CDR2 SFDVKD. The CDR3 DNA sequence: TGTGCCACCAGTGACAGTATGAACACTGAAGCTTTCTTT. Translation: CATSDSMNTEAFF.

This rearrangement joins TRBV19 to TRBJ1-2; TRBD1 is a possible D gene (6 bases). CDR3 length equals 15 residues. The germline V and J ends were trimmed by 4 bases and 1 base, with 13 bases remaining between them. Germline assignment: CDR1 LNHDA and CDR2 SQIVND (reference sequence). CDR3 protein: CASSTKTGGNYGYTF. The CDR3 nucleotides are TGTGCCAGTAGTACCAAGACAGGAGGTAACTATGGCTACACCTTC.

This chain connects TRBV23-1 to TRBJ2-1, with TRBD2 matching over 9 bases. TRBV23-1 has ORF status, its function being uncertain. This CDR3 spans 15 amino acids. With V trimmed by 7 bases and J by 8 bases, 12 bases remained unmatched. CDR3 sequence: CASIAGSGSWDEQFF. The DNA for the CDR3 is TGCGCCAGCATAGCTGGTAGCGGGAGTTGGGATGAGCAGTTCTTC.

The V call is TRBV15, the J call TRBJ2-1; 8 nucleotides align to TRBD1. Germline V gene lookup returns CDR1 LNHNV and CDR2 YYDKDF (reference sequence). The trim removed 5 bases at V and 9 bases at J, leaving 9 bases unmatched. CDR3 length: 14 amino acids. The CDR3 loop reads CATSLTQGAVEQFF. As DNA, the CDR3 is TGTGCCACCAGCTTAACCCAGGGGGCGGTTGAGCAGTTCTTC.

The rearrangement joins TRBV7-2 to TRBJ1-5, with 8 bases that match TRBD1. Per the germline V gene, CDR1 is SGHTA and CDR2 is FQGNSA. V lost 5 bases to trimming and J lost 6 bases; unmatched junction nucleotides: 6. The CDR3 runs 14 residues. In DNA form, the CDR3 reads TGTGCCAGCAGCCATCAGGGGGCCGGTCAGCCCCAGCATTTT. Translating it yields CASSHQGAGQPQHF. The whole variable domain, filled in from reference TRBV7-2 and TRBJ1-5, reads GAGVSQSPSNKVTEKGKDVELRCDPISGHTALYWYRQSLGQGLEFLIYFQGNSAPDKSGLPSDRFSAERTGGSVSTLTIQRTQQEDSAVYLCASSHQGAGQPQHFGDGTRLSIL.

This sequence joins TRBV19 and TRBJ2-5, with a possible D match to TRBD2 (6 bases). V was trimmed by 5 bases and J by 5 bases, leaving 12 bases between them. The V gene's germline CDR1 is LNHDA and CDR2 SQIVND (reference sequence). CDR3 length: 13 amino acids. The CDR3 coding sequence is TGTGCCAGTAGTTTCGGGGGACGGGAGACCCAGTACTTC. This gives the protein CASSFGGRETQYF.

The rearrangement uses TRBV7-2 and TRBJ1-4; D is unclear. V shed 1 base and J shed 7 bases, with 10 bases lying between them. The CDR3 consists of 14 residues. Looked up from germline, CDR1 is SGHTA and CDR2 is FQGNSA. The CDR3 nucleotides read TGTGCCAGCAGCTTAGGGGGAGTCGGTGAAAAACTGTTTTTT. Translated, it gives CASSLGGVGEKLFF.

This clone was picked up a small number of times. This chain's CDR3 is CASSLERGAAEQFF. In DNA, the CDR3 is TGCGCCAGCAGCTTGGAAAGGGGGGCGGCTGAGCAGTTCTTC. This sequence joins TRBV5-1 and TRBJ2-1; the D gene could be TRBD1 or TRBD2 (6 bases each). V lost 0 bases and J 9 bases, leaving 13 bases between the germline ends. Germline CDR1 reads SGHRS; CDR2 reads YFSETQ. The CDR3 runs to 14 residues.

The V and J genes are TRBV5-6 and TRBJ2-7; D is undetermined. V was clipped by 1 base and J by 2 bases, with 7 bases between them. The germline gives CDR1 SGHDT, CDR2 YYEEEE. The CDR3 length is 13 residues. CDR3 in amino acids: CASSLHSPYEQYF. DNA of the CDR3: TGTGCCAGCAGCTTGCACTCACCCTACGAGCAGTACTTC.

The gene calls are TRBV4-1 and TRBJ2-5; 7 positions match TRBD1. The CDR3 sequence is 15 residues long. The germline gives CDR1 MGHRA, CDR2 YSYEKL. V lost 3 bases, J lost 1 base, and 5 bases stayed unmatched. The CDR3 spells CASSHGNRGQETQYF. The CDR3 coding sequence is TGCGCCAGCAGCCATGGTAACAGGGGCCAAGAGACCCAGTACTTC.